The 31 T cell receptor beta chains given below trace back to one sample, sequenced in a study of blood T cells in healthy people across ages. Together with a sample-barcoded 5' primer, a J-beta primer mix was included in a second PCR lasting roughly 7 to 11 cycles. TCRdb recomputed calls from the 5' RACE reads with MiXCR, one row per CDR3 protein. The profile shows nearly 800,000 distinct CDR3 sequences, just under 25% of them singletons. These same data were also listed under a study on T cells of mothers and their children.

The sample was blood. Receptor source: a boy between 10 and 17 years old in good health.

The chain recombines TRBV4-1 with TRBJ1-1; D is ambiguous. V was pared by 0 bases and J by 1 base, with 6 bases between. This CDR3 is built from 14 residues. Germline lookup yields CDR1 MGHRA and CDR2 YSYEKL. The CDR3 coding sequence is TGCGCCAGCAGCCAAGAGGTACAGAACACTGAAGCTTTCTTT. Protein product: CASSQEVQNTEAFF.

Details on this clonotype: The junction departs from germline at one end; a sequencing error may be responsible. The chain combines TRBV6-1 with TRBJ2-1; D is unresolved. Germline V lookup: CDR1 MNHNS, CDR2 SASEGT. This CDR3 is built from 16 residues. The DNA for the CDR3 is TGTGCCAGCAGTGAGACCTCTTCGACCGTCTACAACGAGCAGTTCTTC. As protein: CASSETSSTVYNEQFF.

This clonotype was observed a few times. V and J are TRBV28 and TRBJ1-4, with unresolved D. V shed 3 bases and J shed 0 bases, with 8 bases lying between them. The CDR3 runs 15 residues. From germline, CDR1 is MDHEN and CDR2 SYDVKM. The CDR3 nucleotides are TGTGCCAGCAGTTTTTCGGGGTCAACTAATGAAAAACTGTTTTTT. Protein sequence: CASSFSGSTNEKLFF. The whole variable domain, filled in from reference TRBV28 and TRBJ1-4, reads DVKVTQSSRYLVKRTGEKVFLECVQDMDHENMFWYRQDPGLGLRLIYFSYDVKMKEKGDIPEGYSVSREKKERFSLILESASTNQTSMYLCASSFSGSTNEKLFFGSGTQLSVL.

The chain couples TRBV5-6 to TRBJ1-2; tentative D call: TRBD1 (6 bases). The CDR3 extends over 13 amino acids. The germline gives CDR1 SGHDT, CDR2 YYEEEE. Trimming removed 4 bases from V and 8 bases from J, with 15 bases in between. Here the CDR3 reads CASSVTRDKGYTF. The CDR3 bases are TGTGCCAGCAGCGTAACAAGGGACAAAGGCTACACCTTC.

The chain combines TRBV2 with TRBJ2-3, with a weak D call TRBD2 (7 bases). CDR1 is SNHLY and CDR2 is FYNNEI in the germline V gene. The CDR3 extends over 16 amino acids. Trimming pared 6 bases from V and 1 base from J, leaving 17 bases between. The CDR3 nucleotides are TGTGCCAGCAGCCCGACGCGGGGGCGCGGCACAGATACGCAGTATTTT. It yields the protein CASSPTRGRGTDTQYF.

V gene TRBV15 combines with J gene TRBJ2-5, with D possibly TRBD2 on 5 matching bases. This CDR3 has 13 residues. V lost 5 bases and J 4 bases, leaving 11 bases between the germline ends. CDR1 LNHNV and CDR2 YYDKDF come from the germline V gene (reference sequence). In DNA, the CDR3 is TGTGCCACCAGCTCCGGGATCGGAGAGACCCAGTACTTC. This sequence encodes CATSSGIGETQYF.

This clonotype has more than one count but fewer than ten. The V and J genes are TRBV10-3 and TRBJ1-5, with 9 bases lining up with TRBD1. V was pared by 0 bases and J by 7 bases, with 4 bases of the junction left unmatched. CDR1 is ENHRY and CDR2 is SYGVKD in the germline V gene. The CDR3 sequence is 15 residues long. The CDR3 DNA follows: TGTGCCATCAGTGAGTCGGGGACAGGGTACCAGCCCCAGCATTTT. The encoded protein is CAISESGTGYQPQHF.

This clonotype was found a few times. This may come from a read error, since a much larger clone is one base off. The chain uses TRBV7-2 and TRBJ2-1; D perhaps matches TRBD2 (6 bases). The CDR3 spans 15 residues. Germline loops: CDR1 SGHTA, CDR2 FQGNSA. The V and J ends lost 3 bases and 0 bases respectively, with 9 bases between them. The CDR3 spells CASSFDGSSYNEQFF. The CDR3 DNA sequence: TGTGCCAGCAGCTTCGACGGGAGCTCCTACAATGAGCAGTTCTTC. The complete variable domain, with remaining parts taken from reference TRBV7-2 and TRBJ2-1, reads GAGVSQSPSNKVTEKGKDVELRCDPISGHTALYWYRQSLGQGLEFLIYFQGNSAPDKSGLPSDRFSAERTGGSVSTLTIQRTQQEDSAVYLCASSFDGSSYNEQFFGPGTRLTVL.

The chain joins TRBV20-1 to TRBJ2-5; the D call may be TRBD1 or TRBD2 (5 bases each). The CDR3 spans 12 residues. Germline CDR1 and CDR2: DFQATT and SNEGSKA (reference sequence). The V end lost 6 bases, the J end lost 5 bases, and 13 bases lay between the germline ends. In DNA form, the CDR3 reads TGCAGTGCCCCAGGGTGGAGGGAGACCCAGTACTTC. It is translated as CSAPGWRETQYF.

This clonotype was counted a few times. J is TRBJ2-5 and V is TRBV7-2, with D tentatively TRBD2 (6 bases). CDR1 SGHTA and CDR2 FQGNSA come from the germline V gene. The V end lost 8 bases, the J end lost 2 bases, and 12 bases lay between the germline ends. The CDR3 covers 13 residues. The CDR3, as DNA: TGTGCCAGCGCTACAGGACTACAAGAGACCCAGTACTTC. As protein: CASATGLQETQYF.

V usage is TRBV25-1 and J usage is TRBJ2-7; D ambiguous. The germline V gene has CDR1 MGHDK and CDR2 SYGVNS. Trimming left V 1 base short and J 6 bases short, with 4 bases between. There are 11 residues in the CDR3. As DNA, the CDR3 is TGTGCCAGCAGTGAATCTCGCGAGCAGTACTTC. Its protein is CASSESREQYF.

This clonotype came up a few times. V gene TRBV18 combines with J gene TRBJ1-2; D not certain. The CDR3 loop spans 14 amino acids. Germline CDR1 and CDR2: KGHSH and LQKENI. Deletions cut 1 base from V and 0 bases from J, with 6 bases between. This CDR3 is CASSPQLTNYGYTF. CDR3 DNA sequence: TGTGCCAGCTCACCACAGCTAACTAACTATGGCTACACCTTC.

The table lists this clonotype with a few counts. The chain is built from TRBV4-3 and TRBJ2-7; the match to TRBD2 covers 11 bases. Germline V gene data show CDR1 as LGHNA and CDR2 as YSLEER. Trimming at V came to 4 bases and at J to 7 bases, leaving 12 bases not matched to a gene. This CDR3 has 16 residues. CDR3 residues: CASSRAFSGGAWEQYF. As DNA, the CDR3 is TGCGCCAGCAGCCGAGCTTTTAGCGGGGGGGCCTGGGAGCAGTACTTC.

The chain is built from TRBV4-3 and TRBJ1-1; D unresolved. CDR1 and CDR2 from the germline V gene are LGHNA and YSLEER. There are 16 residues in the CDR3. Trimming shortened V by 0 bases and J by 1 base, and 12 bases separated the two germline ends. The CDR3 bases are TGCGCCAGCAGCCAAGATCACGAGGCCGCGAACACTGAAGCTTTCTTT. It translates to CASSQDHEAANTEAFF.

This clonotype was detected only a few times. The V call is TRBV28, the J call TRBJ2-7, with D tentatively TRBD1 (6 bases). CDR3 size: 12 residues. Looked up from germline, CDR1 is MDHEN and CDR2 is SYDVKM. The V end was cut by 7 bases, the J end by 3 bases, with 10 bases between. The CDR3 protein is CASTGRGYEQYF. CDR3 in DNA: TGTGCCAGCACGGGCAGGGGCTACGAGCAGTACTTC. Looking up the rest from reference TRBV28 and TRBJ2-7 gives the full variable domain: DVKVTQSSRYLVKRTGEKVFLECVQDMDHENMFWYRQDPGLGLRLIYFSYDVKMKEKGDIPEGYSVSREKKERFSLILESASTNQTSMYLCASTGRGYEQYFGPGTRLTVT.

V is TRBV10-3 and J is TRBJ2-5; D remains ambiguous. The V and J ends lost 3 bases and 3 bases respectively, with 8 bases between them. This CDR3 spans 13 amino acids. Germline assignment: CDR1 ENHRY and CDR2 SYGVKD. The CDR3 DNA reads as TGTGCCATCAGTGAAGGCTACGAAGAGACCCAGTACTTC. As protein: CAISEGYEETQYF.

To note about this clonotype: Here the CDR3 omits its conserved ending phenylalanine or tryptophan, so a read error is the likely source. This chain joins TRBV5-1 and TRBJ2-5; D may correspond to TRBD1 or TRBD2 (5 bases each). CDR1 and CDR2 from the germline V gene are SGHRS and YFSETQ. Deletions cut 2 bases from V and 1 base from J, with 9 bases between. The CDR3 runs to 14 residues. The CDR3 nucleotides read TGCGCCAGCAGCTTCGAGGGGTTCCAAGAGACCCAGTACCTC. It is translated as CASSFEGFQETQYL.

This clonotype came up a few times. The rearrangement uses TRBV5-1 and TRBJ1-1; D might be TRBD1 (5 bases). V lost 2 bases and J lost 0, with 8 bases in between. The CDR3 consists of 14 residues. The germline gives CDR1 SGHRS, CDR2 YFSETQ. CDR3 DNA: TGCGCCAGCAGCTTTGGAGGGGTGAACACTGAAGCTTTCTTT. Translated: CASSFGGVNTEAFF.

This clonotype was seen a few times. V gene TRBV7-8 combines with J gene TRBJ2-1, with 10 positions matching TRBD2. With 5 bases clipped from V and 1 base from J, the junction kept 20 bases outside the gene matches. The V gene's germline CDR1 is SGHVS and CDR2 FQNEAQ. The CDR3 extends over 21 amino acids. The CDR3 region is CASSPSFRAGGPRKSYNEQFF. In DNA form, the CDR3 reads TGTGCCAGCAGCCCGAGTTTTAGAGCGGGAGGGCCGAGAAAATCCTACAATGAGCAGTTCTTC. Filled out from reference TRBV7-8 and TRBJ2-1, the complete variable domain reads GAGVSQSPRYKVAKRGQDVALRCDPISGHVSLFWYQQALGQGPEFLTYFQNEAQLDKSGLPSDRFFAERPEGSVSTLKIQRTQQEDSAVYLCASSPSFRAGGPRKSYNEQFFGPGTRLTVL.

This clonotype appeared many times. The rearrangement uses TRBV7-2 and TRBJ2-7, with D perhaps TRBD1 (5 bases). With 3 bases removed from V and 6 bases from J, the gap between germline ends came to 9 bases. Germline CDR1 and CDR2: SGHTA and FQGNSA. The CDR3 runs to 12 residues. In DNA form, the CDR3 reads TGTGCCAGCAGCTTGGGGCTCTCCGAGCAGTACTTC. Amino acids: CASSLGLSEQYF.

CDR3 nucleotide sequence: TGTGCCAGCAGGCCAGGGGGTAAGGGCACCGAAGCTTTCTTT. Translating it yields CASRPGGKGTEAFF. V gene TRBV7-9 combines with J gene TRBJ1-1; 7 nucleotides align to TRBD1. Germline CDR1 and CDR2: SEHNR and FQNEAQ (reference sequence). V shed 6 bases, J shed 8 bases, and the junction held 12 bases outside the gene matches. CDR3 size: 14 residues.

This clonotype has at least ten counts. The V call is TRBV28, the J call TRBJ2-4; no firm D call. The CDR3 contains 14 residues. Between the trimmed V and J ends, which lost 5 bases and 8 bases, there was a span of 16 bases. The germline gives CDR1 MDHEN, CDR2 SYDVKM. CDR3 bases: TGTGCCAGCAGTCCCCCCCGGGTCGGAGACATTCAGTACTTC. It translates to CASSPPRVGDIQYF.

This rearrangement joins TRBV28 to TRBJ2-5, with 9 bases that match TRBD2. CDR3 length: 16 residues. The junction had 7 bases not matched to a gene; V was cut back by 5 bases and J by 0 bases. The V gene's germline CDR1 is MDHEN and CDR2 SYDVKM. The CDR3 bases are TGTGCCAGCAGTACTCGACTAGCGGACAACCAAGAGACCCAGTACTTC. It codes for CASSTRLADNQETQYF.

This clonotype was seen a few times. The CDR3 carries no conserved terminal phenylalanine or tryptophan, so it likely arises from a read error. The V and J genes are TRBV2 and TRBJ1-4, with unresolved D. The length of the CDR3 is 11 residues. V was pared by 8 bases and J by 8 bases, with 9 bases between. Germline-derived CDR1 and CDR2 are SNHLY and FYNNEI. The DNA for the CDR3 is TGTGCCAGCGGTCAAGGAGAAAAACTGTTTTCT. As protein: CASGQGEKLFS.

This clonotype was seen ten or more times. J is TRBJ2-1 and V is TRBV24-1; D may match TRBD1 or TRBD2 (6 bases each). V gave up 6 bases and J gave up 2 bases, with 10 bases separating them. CDR1 KGHDR and CDR2 SFDVKD come from the germline V gene. The length of the CDR3 is 14 residues. The CDR3 bases are TGTGCCACCAGTTTCGGGGGCCCCTACAATGAGCAGTTCTTC. Translating it yields CATSFGGPYNEQFF.

This sequence joins TRBV10-3 and TRBJ2-7; 10 positions match TRBD2. CDR1 is ENHRY, CDR2 SYGVKD, per germline. With V trimmed by 2 bases and J by 3 bases, 4 bases remained unmatched. CDR3 length: 15 residues. CDR3 protein: CAISEPGLANYEQYF. CDR3 coding DNA: TGTGCCATCAGTGAGCCGGGACTAGCGAACTACGAGCAGTACTTC.

This sequence joins TRBV4-2 and TRBJ1-2; D gene uncertain. The CDR3 has 15 residues. Germline CDR1 and CDR2: LGHNA and YNFKEQ. Deletions cut 0 bases from V and 0 bases from J, with 8 bases between. The CDR3 protein is CASSQDLKTNYGYTF. The CDR3 region has the DNA TGTGCCAGCAGCCAAGATCTCAAGACTAACTATGGCTACACCTTC.

In this sample, this clonotype turned up a few times. The V call is TRBV7-9, the J call TRBJ2-1; TRBD1 matches 7 bases. The trim removed 4 bases at V and 5 bases at J, leaving 8 bases unmatched. The CDR3 consists of 15 residues. Germline V CDR1 and CDR2: SEHNR, FQNEAQ (reference sequence). This CDR3 is CASSSSGTANNEQFF. As DNA, the CDR3 is TGTGCCAGCAGCTCTTCCGGGACAGCCAACAATGAGCAGTTCTTC.

A remark on this clonotype: It may be a read error: a sequence one base away is much more abundant. The genes are TRBV10-3 and TRBJ2-5, with a tentative D call TRBD2 (5 bases). This CDR3 contains 16 residues. Germline-derived CDR1 and CDR2 are ENHRY and SYGVKD. With 2 bases removed from V and 2 bases from J, the gap between germline ends came to 15 bases. The CDR3 region has the DNA TGTGCCATCAGTGAGACTTTAGCGAGAGCACAAGAGACCCAGTACTTC. It is translated as CAISETLARAQETQYF.

This clonotype appeared a few times. This sequence joins TRBV4-3 and TRBJ2-5; no clear D. The last part of the DNA fits TRBJ2-7 better; the J call may be wrong. The CDR3 is 15 amino acids. Germline CDR1 is LGHNA and CDR2 is YSLEER. CDR3 nucleotide sequence: TGCGCCAGCAGCCAAGATGAGGCAGAAACCTACGAGCAGTACTTC. Translating it yields CASSQDEAETYEQYF.

There are a few counts of this clonotype. The genes are TRBV6-2 or TRBV6-3 and TRBJ1-1, with TRBD1 as a possible D gene (5 bases). The germline V gene encodes CDR1 MNHEY and CDR2 SVGEGT. Trimming stripped 6 bases from V and 4 bases from J, with 12 bases between. The CDR3 length is 13 residues. The CDR3: CASSLGTGTEAFF. DNA of the CDR3: TGTGCCAGCAGCCTTGGGACCGGCACTGAAGCTTTCTTT.